A single sample is the source of the 26 T cell receptor beta chains below, sequenced in a study of T cells after yellow fever vaccination. TCRdb called the 5' RACE reads again in MiXCR, with one record for every CDR3 protein. The data contain about 400,000 distinct CDR3 sequences, around 10% of them singletons. The input for sequencing was PBMCs, taken on the day of the first yellow fever vaccination. The receptor source for this set is a man aged 18 to 30 who received the YFV17D yellow fever vaccine.

The gene calls are TRBV19 and TRBJ1-1; D uncertain. From germline, CDR1 is LNHDA and CDR2 SQIVND (reference sequence). Trimming cost V 2 bases and J 1 base, with 5 bases left between them. The CDR3 is 13 residues long. The CDR3, as DNA: TGTGCCAGTAGTATATCAGAGAACACTGAAGCTTTCTTT. This translates into CASSISENTEAFF. The entire variable domain, with the rest obtained from reference TRBV19 and TRBJ1-1, is as follows: DGGITQSPKYLFRKEGQNVTLSCEQNLNHDAMYWYRQDPGQGLRLIYYSQIVNDFQKGDIAEGYSVSREKKESFPLTVTSAQKNPTAFYLCASSISENTEAFFGQGTRLTVV.

This clonotype was observed a few times. The chain couples TRBV12-3 or TRBV12-4 to TRBJ2-3; D might be TRBD2 (5 bases). Between the trimmed V and J ends, which lost 2 bases and 2 bases, there was a span of 8 bases. The CDR3 extends over 14 amino acids. CDR3 in amino acids: CASSLFGVTDTQYF. CDR3 bases: TGTGCCAGCAGTTTATTCGGGGTCACAGATACGCAGTATTTT.

This clonotype occurred a few times. The chain combines TRBV12-3 or TRBV12-4 with TRBJ1-1, with D perhaps matching TRBD1 (6 bases). The CDR3 contains 14 residues. V was cut by 1 base and J by 5 bases, with 11 bases left in between. The CDR3, as DNA: TGTGCCAGCAGTTTAGGTTCCCAGGGGACTGAAGCTTTCTTT. Protein product: CASSLGSQGTEAFF.

The chain has TRBV7-8 and TRBJ2-5; TRBD2 aligns across 8 bases. This CDR3 is built from 13 residues. J lost 4 bases, V lost 5 bases, and 3 bases had no gene match. Germline V CDR1 and CDR2: SGHVS, FQNEAQ. The CDR3, as DNA: TGTGCCAGCAGCACCCGGGGGGGAGAGACCCAGTACTTC. As protein: CASSTRGGETQYF.

CDR3 nucleotides: TGTGCCAGCTCACCACCGAACAGGGTTCGGTGGGATGAGCAGTTCTTC. This sequence encodes CASSPPNRVRWDEQFF. V usage is TRBV18 and J usage is TRBJ2-1, with a possible D match to TRBD1 (6 bases). This CDR3 has 16 residues. V lost 0 bases to trimming and J lost 8 bases, with 17 bases between them. Germline-derived CDR1 and CDR2 are KGHSH and LQKENI.

The chain couples TRBV10-3 to TRBJ2-5; perhaps D is TRBD1 or TRBD2 (5 bases each). The CDR3 length is 16 residues. Germline V CDR1 and CDR2: ENHRY, SYGVKD. V was clipped by 0 bases and J by 5 bases, with 16 bases between them. CDR3 nucleotides: TGTGCCATCAGTGAGTCTGGGACCCCGGTGAGGGAGACCCAGTACTTC. Residues: CAISESGTPVRETQYF.

This clonotype was counted between two and nine times. This rearrangement joins TRBV6-2 or TRBV6-3 to TRBJ2-5; D remains unclear. The germline V gene encodes CDR1 MNHEY and CDR2 SVGEGT. The CDR3 is made up of 13 amino acids. V was cut by 6 bases and J by 5 bases, with 13 bases left in between. CDR3 coding DNA: TGTGCCAGCAGCCCCTGGGCCGGGGAGACCCAGTACTTC. Protein: CASSPWAGETQYF.

This sequence joins TRBV6-1 and TRBJ2-5; 7 bases agree with TRBD2. After removal of 5 bases from V and 5 bases from J, the junction contained 11 bases not matched to a gene. CDR3 length equals 15 residues. The germline gives CDR1 MNHNS, CDR2 SASEGT. The CDR3 is CASSSRTSRLETQYF. CDR3 nucleotide sequence: TGTGCCAGCAGTAGCCGGACTAGTCGACTGGAGACCCAGTACTTC.

This chain uses TRBV5-4 with TRBJ2-2; 9 bases are a match to TRBD1. The CDR3 is 15 residues long. The germline CDR1 and CDR2 sequences are SGHNT and YYREEE (reference sequence). The CDR3 DNA reads TGTGCTTACAGGCCCCGGGACAGGGACACCGGGGAGCTGTTTTTT. Translating it yields CAYRPRDRDTGELFF.

The V and J genes are TRBV3-1 and TRBJ2-3; TRBD2 matches 8 bases. Germline V gene lookup returns CDR1 LGHDT and CDR2 YNNKEL (reference sequence). The CDR3 contains 13 residues. Germline trimming cut 1 base from V and 9 bases from J; bases unmatched to any gene: 3. This chain's CDR3 is CASSQGERGTQYF. In nucleotides, the CDR3 is TGTGCCAGCAGCCAAGGGGAGCGGGGGACGCAGTATTTT.

This clonotype was seen a handful of times. The V call is TRBV19, the J call TRBJ2-1, with D possibly TRBD1 on 5 matching bases. CDR1 and CDR2 (germline): LNHDA, SQIVND (reference sequence). The CDR3 is 15 residues long. Deletions cut 3 bases from V and 0 bases from J, with 9 bases between. The CDR3 here is CASSIGAISYNEQFF. DNA of the CDR3: TGTGCCAGTAGTATTGGGGCGATCTCCTACAATGAGCAGTTCTTC.

In its sample, this clonotype was seen a few times. This chain joins TRBV5-1 and TRBJ2-7; no firm D call. Germline V CDR1 and CDR2: SGHRS, YFSETQ. Trimming took off 1 base at V and 4 bases at J, with 9 bases between the two ends. CDR3 length: 13 amino acids. The CDR3 nucleotides read TGCGCCAGCAGCTTGCCCGACCGTTACGAGCAGTACTTC. Translated: CASSLPDRYEQYF.

This clonotype was recorded at least ten times. V is TRBV7-8 and J is TRBJ2-1, with unresolved D. V dropped 5 bases and J dropped 5 bases, with 13 bases sitting between them. The CDR3 extends over 14 amino acids. CDR1 SGHVS and CDR2 FQNEAQ come from the germline V gene. The CDR3 here is CASSPYVSNNEQFF. In DNA form, the CDR3 reads TGTGCCAGCAGCCCGTATGTGAGCAACAATGAGCAGTTCTTC. Filled out from reference TRBV7-8 and TRBJ2-1, the complete variable domain reads GAGVSQSPRYKVAKRGQDVALRCDPISGHVSLFWYQQALGQGPEFLTYFQNEAQLDKSGLPSDRFFAERPEGSVSTLKIQRTQQEDSAVYLCASSPYVSNNEQFFGPGTRLTVL.

This clonotype occurred a few times. The gene calls are TRBV11-1 and TRBJ2-3; 8 bases are shared with TRBD1. In germline, CDR1 is SGHAT, CDR2 FQDESV (reference sequence). V dropped 3 bases and J dropped 2; count of bases not matched to a gene: 7. The CDR3 is made up of 16 amino acids. CDR3 amino acids: CASSFRDRHSTDTQYF. CDR3 bases: TGTGCCAGCAGCTTCCGGGACAGGCACTCCACAGATACGCAGTATTTT. Complete variable domain (other parts from reference TRBV11-1 and TRBJ2-3): EAEVAQSPRYKITEKSQAVAFWCDPISGHATLYWYRQILGQGPELLVQFQDESVVDDSQLPKDRFSAERLKGVDSTLKIQPAELGDSAMYLCASSFRDRHSTDTQYFGPGTRLTVL.

V usage is TRBV12-3 or TRBV12-4 and J usage is TRBJ1-5, with TRBD1 matching 8 bases. The CDR3 runs 13 residues. V lost 6 bases and J lost 4; bases outside the gene matches: 2. The CDR3 sequence: CASRGQVNQPQHF. The DNA for the CDR3 is TGTGCCAGCAGGGGACAGGTTAATCAGCCCCAGCATTTT.

V gene TRBV9 combines with J gene TRBJ2-2; 8 bases agree with TRBD2. Germline V gene lookup returns CDR1 SGDLS and CDR2 YYNGEE. This CDR3 comprises 17 residues. The V segment lost 3 bases and the J segment 2 bases; nucleotides outside the gene matches: 9. CDR3 sequence: CASSGYLSGVNTGELFF. The CDR3 DNA follows: TGTGCCAGCAGCGGCTACCTTAGCGGGGTAAACACCGGGGAGCTGTTTTTT.

The chain links TRBV18 to TRBJ1-2; 9 bases match TRBD1. The trim removed 5 bases at V and 3 bases at J, leaving 4 bases unmatched. There are 14 residues in the CDR3. Germline V gene data show CDR1 as KGHSH and CDR2 as LQKENI. The CDR3 region is CASSEWTGDYGYTF. In DNA, the CDR3 is TGTGCCAGCTCAGAATGGACAGGGGACTATGGCTACACCTTC.

In its sample, this clonotype was seen a few times. This chain joins TRBV10-3 and TRBJ2-7, with 7 bases that match TRBD2. Germline CDR1 and CDR2: ENHRY and SYGVKD. The CDR3 is made up of 12 amino acids. V trimming: 10 bases; J trimming: 3 bases; junction bases outside the gene matches: 6. In nucleotides, the CDR3 is TGTGCCACCACGGGGGGAAACTACGAGCAGTACTTC. Residues: CATTGGNYEQYF.

The chain couples TRBV6-1 to TRBJ2-2; weak D call: TRBD1 (5 bases). Trimming took 7 bases from V and 7 from J, leaving 16 bases between them. Germline assignment: CDR1 MNHNS and CDR2 SASEGT. CDR3 length: 14 residues. CDR3 protein: CASTRTPTSGELFF. The CDR3 bases are TGTGCCAGCACCCGGACACCTACGAGCGGGGAGCTGTTTTTT.

This clonotype was counted ten times or more. The chain couples TRBV7-2 to TRBJ2-2; 14 nucleotides align to TRBD2. Trimming cost V 1 base and J 9 bases; bases outside gene matches: 4. The V gene's germline CDR1 is SGHTA and CDR2 FQGNSA. The CDR3 loop spans 16 amino acids. In DNA form, the CDR3 reads TGTGCCAGCAGCTTAGATGGGACTAGCGGGGGAAGGGAGCTGTTTTTT. Residues: CASSLDGTSGGRELFF.

This clonotype was detected once. The genes are TRBV19 and TRBJ2-3; tentative D call: TRBD2 (7 bases). V dropped 9 bases and J dropped 3 bases, with 16 bases sitting between them. Germline V gives CDR1 LNHDA, CDR2 SQIVND (reference sequence). The CDR3 covers 14 residues. The CDR3: CASDGGLVTDTQYF. DNA of the CDR3: TGTGCCAGCGACGGGGGGCTAGTTACAGATACGCAGTATTTT.

This clonotype showed up many times. The V gene is TRBV5-8, the J gene TRBJ2-7, with 10 bases lining up with TRBD2. CDR1 and CDR2 from the germline V gene are SGHTS and YDEGEE. The CDR3 length is 15 residues. The ends lost 6 bases at V and 2 bases at J; junction bases unmatched: 8. This chain's CDR3 is CASTEYGTSAYEQYF. The CDR3 DNA is TGTGCCAGCACCGAATATGGGACTAGCGCCTACGAGCAGTACTTC.

V usage is TRBV11-2 and J usage is TRBJ2-3, with 12 positions matching TRBD2. The CDR3 loop spans 17 amino acids. CDR1 is SGHAT, CDR2 FQNNGV, per germline. V lost 5 bases to trimming and J lost 7 bases; unmatched junction nucleotides: 13. As DNA, the CDR3 is TGTGCCAGCAGCCCCTATCCTAGCGGGGGGGCCTTATATACGCAGTATTTT. It translates to CASSPYPSGGALYTQYF.

This clonotype was recorded a few times. This CDR3 reads CASSFWESETQYF. The DNA of the CDR3 is TGCGCCAGCAGCTTTTGGGAGTCAGAGACCCAGTACTTC. The V call is TRBV5-1, the J call TRBJ2-5; possibly TRBD2 for D (5 bases). Trimming shortened V by 2 bases and J by 4 bases, and 9 bases separated the two germline ends. CDR3 size: 13 residues. The germline V gene encodes CDR1 SGHRS and CDR2 YFSETQ.

This clonotype appeared a few times. The CDR3 sequence is CASSTRDSGNTIYF. The CDR3 DNA is TGTGCCAGCAGCACCCGGGACAGTGGAAACACCATATATTTT. The chain couples TRBV5-5 to TRBJ1-3, with 7 bases matching TRBD1. Trimming cost V 4 bases and J 3 bases; bases outside gene matches: 4. The CDR3 loop spans 14 amino acids. Germline V lookup: CDR1 SGHKS, CDR2 YYEKEE (reference sequence).

This clonotype was found many times. The chain couples TRBV12-3 or TRBV12-4 to TRBJ1-1, with D possibly TRBD1 on 6 matching bases. V dropped 5 bases and J dropped 1 base, with 11 bases sitting between them. This CDR3 has 14 residues. The CDR3 loop reads CASSRTEKNTEAFF. The DNA of the CDR3 is TGTGCCAGCAGTAGGACAGAGAAGAACACTGAAGCTTTCTTT.